The T cell receptor (beta chain) described here comes from a study of OX40 agonist ivuxolimab in advanced cancers. As for the study in general: The drug used for patients, ivuxolimab, was an agonistic anti-OX40 (CD134) antibody.

As for this clone: Its antigen is not identified.

Measured with immunoSEQ multiplex PCR; TCRdb has only the in-frame clones, and not every one. The sample gives 77,000 or so clones, roughly four fifths of which show up once; approximately 0.51% is in the top ten. Germline CDR1 is SEHNR and CDR2 is FQNEAQ (reference sequence). CDR3 length: 13 residues. V lost 1 base and J lost 3, with 6 bases in between. General study findings and limits: Among T cells, CD8+ cells averaged more expanded clones than CD4+ cells.

The origin of this receptor is an adult with an advanced solid tumor such as melanoma, head and neck, liver or kidney cancer. The material sequenced was CD4+ or CD8+ T cells sorted from blood, taken in a trial of the OX40 agonist ivuxolimab. V gene TRBV7-9 combines with J gene TRBJ1-1; D is uncertain. CDR3 sequence (DNA): TGTGCCAGCAGCTTAGGGGAGTACACTGAAGCTTTCTTT. It specifies CASSLGEYTEAFF.